Below, 22 T cell receptor beta chains from the same sample are listed, as sequenced in a study of regulatory T cells in long-lasting Graves disease listed by TCRdb under 2021. The time point label, as the study defines it: newly diagnosed GD, antithyroid drugs for less than 3 months. For both TCR sequencing and RNA sequencing, RNA was extracted from PBMCs using TRIzol. Library preparation employed multiplex PCR. This sample was sequenced with an Illumina HiSeq 4000. CDR3 regions were amplified by Arm-PCR with iRepertoire HTBI primers to construct TCR beta libraries. TCRdb took the public reads, trimmed them with fastp at Q25, ran MiXCR for clone calling and kept in-frame beta chains. Entries that share a CDR3 protein sequence are merged under the most common genes and DNA. The sample data list over 500,000 distinct CDR3 sequences, and around 15% of these were observed just once. The ten largest clones take up about 12% of the sample.

A further study also used this sample, focusing on T cells in Graves' hyperthyroidism and ophthalmopathy.

Here the sequenced sample was peripheral blood mononuclear cells (PBMCs), taken at new diagnosis, from a patient treated with antithyroid drugs. All receptors come from a man in his late teens or twenties with Graves disease. Donor details come from another sample of the same person, matched by shared clones.

The CDR3 sequence is CSASAKSYEQYF. The CDR3 coding sequence is TGCAGTGCTAGCGCCAAGTCCTACGAGCAGTACTTC. V usage is TRBV20-1 and J usage is TRBJ2-7; D unclear. Germline V lookup: CDR1 DFQATT, CDR2 SNEGSKA (reference sequence). The CDR3 totals 12 residues. Trimming removed 3 bases at V and 1 base at J, with 7 bases between.

This clonotype was counted many times. The V gene is TRBV20-1, the J gene TRBJ2-7, with TRBD1 as a possible D gene (6 bases). This CDR3 contains 13 residues. The ends were cut back, 5 bases at V and 4 bases at J, with 15 bases in the middle. Germline-derived CDR1 and CDR2 are DFQATT and SNEGSKA (reference sequence). The CDR3 DNA sequence: TGCAGTGCTTTCGAAAGGACAGCATACGAGCAGTACTTC. It specifies CSAFERTAYEQYF.

The sample holds many counts of this clonotype. This sequence joins TRBV27 and TRBJ1-2; 9 bases map to TRBD1. Germline V lookup: CDR1 MNHEY, CDR2 SMNVEV (reference sequence). V lost 3 bases to trimming and J lost 4 bases; unmatched junction nucleotides: 9. The CDR3 extends over 16 amino acids. The CDR3 bases are TGTGCCAGCAGTTTCGTTCAGACAGGGGGATTCTATGGCTACACCTTC. This gives the protein CASSFVQTGGFYGYTF.

This clonotype was observed at least ten times. The rearrangement links TRBV12-3 or TRBV12-4 to TRBJ2-3; 10 bases match TRBD2. The last part of the DNA fits TRBJ2-5 better; the J call may be wrong. This CDR3 region has 17 residues. The CDR3 DNA sequence: TGTGCCAGCAGTTTTTTCCGGTCTAGCGGGAGTGGGGAGACCCAGTACTTC. Its protein product is CASSFFRSSGSGETQYF.

This clonotype was recorded a few times. The chain has TRBV20-1 and TRBJ2-7; the match to TRBD2 covers 10 bases. The germline gives CDR1 DFQATT, CDR2 SNEGSKA (reference sequence). The CDR3 spans 15 residues. The V and J ends lost 1 base and 4 bases, in that order; junction bases with no gene match: 7. The CDR3 here is CSARVARTSGYEQYF. In DNA, the CDR3 is TGCAGTGCTAGAGTAGCACGGACTAGCGGATACGAGCAGTACTTC.

In its sample, this clonotype was seen many times. The rearrangement joins TRBV6-1 to TRBJ2-2; no firm D call. V was cut by 2 bases and J by 3 bases, with 7 bases left in between. CDR1 is MNHNS and CDR2 is SASEGT in the germline V gene. This CDR3 has 14 amino acids. The CDR3: CASSETYYTGELFF. The CDR3 nucleotides read TGTGCCAGCAGTGAAACGTATTACACCGGGGAGCTGTTTTTT.

This clonotype was counted ten times or more. This chain links TRBV10-3 with TRBJ2-2; TRBD2 agrees at 12 bases. CDR1 ENHRY and CDR2 SYGVKD come from the germline V gene. There are 17 residues in the CDR3. Trimming took 6 bases from V and 0 from J; bases not matched to a gene: 5. The CDR3 protein is CAISRLAGVPNTGELFF. For the CDR3, the DNA is TGTGCCATCAGCCGACTAGCGGGAGTCCCGAACACCGGGGAGCTGTTTTTT.

The CDR3 reads CASSRGLAGITYNEQFF. In nucleotides, the CDR3 is TGTGCCAGCAGCCGGGGACTAGCGGGGATTACCTACAATGAGCAGTTCTTC. J is TRBJ2-1 and V is TRBV14; 13 bases fit TRBD2. The CDR3 covers 17 residues. With 4 bases clipped from V and 2 bases from J, the junction kept 5 bases outside the gene matches. CDR1 and CDR2 (germline): SGHDN, FVKESK.

This clonotype was found many times. This sequence joins TRBV27 and TRBJ2-7; D is tentatively TRBD1 or TRBD2 (6 bases each). The CDR3 covers 14 residues. Trimming left V 5 bases short and J 6 bases short, with 17 bases between. Germline CDR1 MNHEY, CDR2 SMNVEV (reference sequence). CDR3 in DNA: TGTGCCAGCAGTCGAACCGGGGGCCCCACCGAGCAGTACTTC. It translates to CASSRTGGPTEQYF.

This rearrangement joins TRBV12-3 or TRBV12-4 to TRBJ1-5; 7 bases map to TRBD1. Trimming at V came to 5 bases and at J to 6 bases, leaving 7 bases not matched to a gene. The CDR3 runs to 14 residues. The CDR3 protein is CASSAGGQRQPQHF. The DNA of the CDR3 is TGTGCCAGCAGTGCAGGGGGTCAACGTCAGCCCCAGCATTTT.

In this sample, this clonotype turned up a few times. J is TRBJ1-1 and V is TRBV5-4; 7 bases are a match to TRBD1. Trimming cost V 3 bases and J 2 bases; bases outside gene matches: 4. This CDR3 spans 14 amino acids. Per the germline V gene, CDR1 is SGHNT and CDR2 is YYREEE (reference sequence). CDR3 loop: CASSSHRGNTEAFF. The CDR3 coding sequence is TGTGCCAGCAGCTCGCACAGGGGTAACACTGAAGCTTTCTTT.

This clonotype was found a few times. The V call is TRBV20-1, the J call TRBJ2-1; D unclear. CDR3 length: 10 amino acids. Germline V lookup: CDR1 DFQATT, CDR2 SNEGSKA (reference sequence). The ends were cut back, 2 bases at V and 8 bases at J, with 4 bases in the middle. As DNA, the CDR3 is TGCAGTGCTAGATTGTATGAGCAGTTCTTC. The encoded protein is CSARLYEQFF.

The chain joins TRBV5-4 to TRBJ1-4, with 7 bases that match TRBD1. Per germline, CDR1 SGHNT and CDR2 YYREEE (reference sequence). Germline trimming cut 4 bases from V and 10 bases from J; bases unmatched to any gene: 7. This CDR3 comprises 13 residues. The CDR3 DNA is TGTGCCAGCAGCGACAGGGACGAGGGAAAACTGTTTTTT. Translated: CASSDRDEGKLFF.

In its sample, this clonotype was seen once. This could be a read error, since a much larger clone is one nucleotide away. J is TRBJ2-5 and V is TRBV3-1; either TRBD1 or TRBD2 may fit D (5 bases each). The CDR3 runs to 13 residues. CDR1 LGHDT and CDR2 YNNKEL come from the germline V gene (reference sequence). The V end lost 1 base, the J end lost 4 bases, and 7 bases lay between the germline ends. The CDR3 DNA follows: TGTGCCAGCAGCCAAGTGGGGACAGAGACCCAGTACTTC. It translates to CASSQVGTETQYF.

As regards this clonotype: One end of the junction is discordant with germline, which a read error may explain. The chain links TRBV12-3 or TRBV12-4 to TRBJ2-2; 7 nucleotides match TRBD2. The CDR3 is made up of 12 amino acids. The CDR3 nucleotides read TGTGCCAGCAGTCTAGCGGACGGGGAGCTGTTTTTT. This encodes CASSLADGELFF.

This clonotype was counted at least ten times. The chain couples TRBV7-2 to TRBJ2-7; D gene unclear. The V and J ends lost 2 bases and 4 bases respectively, with 9 bases between them. CDR3 size: 13 residues. The germline CDR1 and CDR2 sequences are SGHTA and FQGNSA. DNA for the CDR3: TGTGCCAGCAGCTTAACGAGGACGTACGAGCAGTACTTC. Protein product: CASSLTRTYEQYF.

The chain couples TRBV4-1 to TRBJ2-7, with a weak D call TRBD1 (6 bases). The CDR3 totals 16 residues. V lost 0 bases, J lost 6 bases, and 18 bases lay in between. Germline V gene lookup returns CDR1 MGHRA and CDR2 YSYEKL. The CDR3 coding sequence is TGCGCCAGCAGCCAAGAGTTAGGGGGAATACTGGCCGAGCAGTACTTC. This sequence encodes CASSQELGGILAEQYF.

In its sample, this clonotype was seen many times. The chain uses TRBV7-6 and TRBJ1-1; unclear D gene. V lost 5 bases and J lost 2, with 15 bases in between. The CDR3 runs to 15 residues. CDR1 is SGHVS and CDR2 is FNYEAQ in the germline V gene. The CDR3 reads CASSLPGGRNTEAFF. CDR3 DNA sequence: TGTGCCAGCAGCCTCCCGGGAGGACGTAACACTGAAGCTTTCTTT.

Many counts were recorded for this clonotype. This chain links TRBV20-1 with TRBJ2-7; D is ambiguous. The V gene's germline CDR1 is DFQATT and CDR2 SNEGSKA (reference sequence). The CDR3 has 13 residues. V was pared by 3 bases and J by 0 bases, with 9 bases between. DNA for the CDR3: TGCAGTGCTAGTGTTGAGAGCTCCTACGAGCAGTACTTC. Protein: CSASVESSYEQYF.

The rearrangement links TRBV5-1 to TRBJ1-2, with TRBD1 matching 10 bases. Germline CDR1 and CDR2: SGHRS and YFSETQ. J lost 1 base, V lost 1 base, and 4 bases had no gene match. The CDR3 totals 16 residues. Here the CDR3 DNA reads TGCGCCAGCAGCTTGAGGGGGACAGGGGTTAACTATGGCTACACCTTC. Translation: CASSLRGTGVNYGYTF.

The chain employs TRBV20-1 and TRBJ1-2, with D unresolved. There are 11 residues in the CDR3. Germline V gives CDR1 DFQATT, CDR2 SNEGSKA (reference sequence). Trimming shortened V by 3 bases and J by 8 bases, and 10 bases separated the two germline ends. The CDR3 bases are TGCAGTGCTAGTCTGACGGCGGGCTACACCTTC. Its protein is CSASLTAGYTF.

The table lists this clonotype with a few counts. No conserved phenylalanine or tryptophan is present at the end of the CDR3, so a read error is the likely explanation. V usage is TRBV30 and J usage is TRBJ2-7, with D uncertain. The V and J ends lost 0 bases and 3 bases respectively, with 15 bases between them. CDR1 is GTSNPN and CDR2 is SVGIG in the germline V gene (reference sequence). This CDR3 is 15 amino acids long. Here the CDR3 DNA reads TGTGCCTGGAGTGTAGGCCCAGGCGGCGTCTACGAGCAGTACTCC. Translating gives CAWSVGPGGVYEQYS.